Listed below are T cell receptor beta chains from one sample, sequenced in a study of T cell responses to AZD1222 COVID-19 vaccine. Method: immunoSEQ multiplex PCR; TCRdb's copy keeps in-frame clones and lacks some. The table lists around 140,000 clones, 85% to 95% of them singletons, with 1.5% to 2% in the top ten. The sequencing here drew on peripheral blood, taken on day 0 of AZD1222 vaccination. These receptors were taken from an adult in good health. Each CDR3 is given with its conserved first and last residue. Each record gives: D gene, J gene, V gene, clone size, CDR3 DNA, CDR3 protein. The D gene is left open where the match is weak. Size is stated for part of the rows, as once, few or many counts, or as a class when the clone is expanded.

-,TRBJ1-2,TRBV30,-,TGTGCCTGGGGCCGGGCCAGACTTAACTATGGCTACACCTTC,CAWGRARLNYGYTF
-,TRBJ1-3,TRBV2,-,TGTGCCAGCAGTGAAGCGCTGACGAGAACCTCTGGAAACACCATATATTTT,CASSEALTRTSGNTIYF
-,TRBJ1-1,TRBV2,-,TGTGCCAGCAATGTCCCAGACCACACTGAAGCTTTCTTT,CASNVPDHTEAFF
-,TRBJ1-2,TRBV24-1,-,TGTGCCACCAGTGATTACCCCGGGAGCCCGGGCTATGGCTACACCTTC,CATSDYPGSPGYGYTF
-,TRBJ2-1,TRBV5-1,-,TGCGCCAGCAGCCAAGGGGGGCTTTTTAGCAGCTCCTACAATGAGCAGTTCTTC,CASSQGGLFSSSYNEQFF
-,TRBJ2-7,TRBV12-3/TRBV12-4,-,TGTGCCAGCAGCTTGGGGTCTCGTGGGGAGCAGTACTTC,CASSLGSRGEQYF
-,TRBJ2-3,TRBV27,once,TGTGCCAGCAGTCGGTTAGGCACAGATACGCAGTATTTT,CASSRLGTDTQYF
-,TRBJ1-2,TRBV27,once,TGTGCCAGCAGTTTAAAAGGGAGGGATAACTATGGCTACACCTTC,CASSLKGRDNYGYTF
TRBD2,TRBJ2-3,TRBV28,-,TGTGCCAGCAGTTCCCTCAGACTAGCGGCTAGCACAGATACGCAGTATTTT,CASSSLRLAASTDTQYF
-,TRBJ2-3,TRBV5-6,few,TGTGCCAGCGGGATCCAGGATACGCAGTATTTT,CASGIQDTQYF
-,TRBJ1-1,TRBV7-2,-,TGTGCCAGCAGCTTAAGGGTGGCCACTGAAGCTTTCTTT,CASSLRVATEAFF
-,TRBJ1-6,TRBV7-2,-,TGTGCCAGCAGCTTAGTGGGGAATTCACCCCTCCACTTT,CASSLVGNSPLHF
-,TRBJ2-3,TRBV4-3,-,TGCGCCAGCAGCCAAGCCCTCAGGGGCGGGGTTAGCACAGATACGCAGTATTTT,CASSQALRGGVSTDTQYF
-,TRBJ2-1,TRBV19,-,TGTGCCAGTAGTATAGGACAGGCTGAACACAATGAGCAGTTCTTC,CASSIGQAEHNEQFF
TRBD2,TRBJ2-2,TRBV4-2,few,TGTGCCAGCGGACGGGAGGGATTCACCGGGGAGCTGTTTTTT,CASGREGFTGELFF
-,TRBJ1-2,TRBV6-5,once,TGTGCCAGCAGTTACGAACAGACCTATGGCTACACCTTC,CASSYEQTYGYTF
TRBD2,TRBJ2-7,TRBV15,-,TGTGCCACCAGCAGGACTAGCGGGTCTAACGTCGAGCAGTACTTC,CATSRTSGSNVEQYF
TRBD1,TRBJ1-4,TRBV7-2,once,TGTGCCAGCAGCTTAGGCCAGGGGGCCTGGGAAAAACTGTTTTTT,CASSLGQGAWEKLFF
TRBD2,TRBJ2-3,TRBV5-1,-,TGCGCCAGCAGTCAGACTAGCAGATACACAGATACGCAGTATTTT,CASSQTSRYTDTQYF
TRBD1,TRBJ1-6,TRBV9,-,TGTGCCAGCAGCGTAGGGGGACAGTCACCCCTCCACTTT,CASSVGGQSPLHF
-,TRBJ1-5,TRBV6-2/TRBV6-3,-,TGTGCCAGCAGTTACTTTGGGGACTCCTACAATCAGCCCCAGCATTTT,CASSYFGDSYNQPQHF
TRBD2,TRBJ2-1,TRBV7-3,-,TGTGCCAGCAGCTCCCGAGGGACTAACTCCTACAATGAGCAGTTCTTC,CASSSRGTNSYNEQFF
-,TRBJ2-3,TRBV11-3,-,TGTGCCAGCAGCCACGGGGGGCGGACAGATACGCAGTATTTT,CASSHGGRTDTQYF
-,TRBJ1-2,TRBV7-3,-,TGTGCCAGCAGCTCCCTAGGGGTCCCCTATGGCTACACCTTC,CASSSLGVPYGYTF
TRBD2,TRBJ2-3,TRBV10-3,few,TGTGCCATCAGTGGCGTTATGGTAGCGGGCCAGACTAGCACAGATACGCAGTATTTT,CAISGVMVAGQTSTDTQYF
-,TRBJ1-1,TRBV5-1,-,TGCGCCAGCAGCTTCGTTCTGGACAAGAACACTGAAGCTTTCTTT,CASSFVLDKNTEAFF
-,TRBJ2-3,TRBV3-1/TRBV3-2,-,TGTGCCAGCAGCCTACGGGGTAGCACAGATACGCAGTATTTT,CASSLRGSTDTQYF
-,TRBJ1-5,TRBV5-8,-,TGTGCCAGCAGCTCGACAGAAACCCATAGCAATCAGCCCCAGCATTTT,CASSSTETHSNQPQHF
-,TRBJ2-5,TRBV12-3/TRBV12-4,-,TGTGCCAGCAGTGCTCGCCTCTCGCGAGGGTACTTC,CASSARLSRGYF
-,TRBJ1-2,TRBV7-2,-,TGTGCCAGCAGCCGCGGGGGTATATGGGGCTACACCTTC,CASSRGGIWGYTF
-,TRBJ1-1,TRBV25-1,-,TGTGCCAGCAGGCCCGAAGCTTTCTTT,CASRPEAFF
-,TRBJ1-2,TRBV6-5,few,TGTGCCAGCAGTTACTCAAGAGGGAGGGTCTACACCTTC,CASSYSRGRVYTF
-,TRBJ2-2,TRBV20-1,-,TGCAGTGCTAGTGACCCGACCGGGGAGCTGTTTTTT,CSASDPTGELFF
-,TRBJ1-2,TRBV9,-,TGTGCCAGCAGCGGTGGACAAAACTATGGCTACACCTTC,CASSGGQNYGYTF